This T cell receptor (beta chain) was retrieved from a study of blood T cell repertoires in COVID-19. Study summary: The analysed material was cDNA or gDNA that came from T cells, B-cell-depleted T cells, or PBMCs.

Participants spanned ages about 18 to 100 years and resided in over 20 US areas. Participants' own reports of clinical history determined their cohort assignment. The CDR3 totals 15 residues. The germline CDR1 and CDR2 sequences are SGHTA and FQGNSA. V shed 1 base and J shed 5 bases, with 12 bases lying between them. This clone was detected only once. As processed by the authors: Reference gene primer amplification in the assay estimated nucleated cell counts. Profiling relied on immunoSEQ multiplex PCR, and the TCRdb table lists in-frame clones only, not all of them. V and J calls and clone size come straight from that table; D and trimming were deduced from the DNA. Among around 78,000 clones listed, roughly 90% were seen once.

This chain connects TRBV7-2 to TRBJ2-1; D is ambiguous. The specimen sequenced was PBMCs or T cells enriched from blood (not recorded which). The receptor comes from a woman aged 45-65 years with acute COVID-19. CDR3 region: CASSLGGRENNEQFF. CDR3 DNA sequence: TGTGCCAGCAGCTTAGGAGGAAGAGAAAACAATGAGCAGTTCTTC.